Below are 27 T cell receptor beta chains sequenced from a single sample in a study of T cells in Graves' hyperthyroidism and ophthalmopathy. RNA transcripts provided the source from which TCR beta CDR3 regions were amplified. With the HTBI primer set, the TCR CDR3 went through a first round of RT-PCR. MiXCR, applied by TCRdb to the multiplex PCR reads, yields one record per CDR3 protein. The sample gives hundreds of thousands of distinct CDR3 sequences, approximately 15% of which show up once; around 5.4% is in the top ten. Sequencing input: blood. The receptor source for this set is a young woman with Graves' hyperthyroidism that later progressed to Graves' ophthalmopathy.

This clonotype was observed at least ten times. The chain combines TRBV27 with TRBJ2-2; perhaps D is TRBD1 or TRBD2 (6 bases each). Germline lookup yields CDR1 MNHEY and CDR2 SMNVEV (reference sequence). The CDR3 length is 16 residues. The ends were cut back, 2 bases at V and 3 bases at J, with 13 bases in the middle. In DNA, the CDR3 is TGTGCCAGCAGTTTAGGTCCCGGGGGCGACACCGGGGAGCTGTTTTTT. It translates to CASSLGPGGDTGELFF.

Ten or more counts support this clonotype. This sequence joins TRBV2 and TRBJ1-1, with D unclear. From germline, CDR1 is SNHLY and CDR2 FYNNEI. V was pared by 6 bases and J by 3 bases, with 8 bases between. The length of the CDR3 is 12 residues. For the CDR3, the DNA is TGTGCCAGCAGACCCGATTACACTGAAGCTTTCTTT. It specifies CASRPDYTEAFF. Variable domain in full (rest from reference TRBV2 and TRBJ1-1): EPEVTQTPSHQVTQMGQEVILRCVPISNHLYFYWYRQILGQKVEFLVSFYNNEISEKSEIFDDQFSVERPDGSNFTLKIRSTKLEDSAMYFCASRPDYTEAFFGQGTRLTVV.

On this clonotype itself: A much larger clone differs from this one at a single base, so this may be a read error. V and J are TRBV7-9 and TRBJ2-7; 9 positions agree with TRBD2. The CDR3 is made up of 16 amino acids. The germline CDR1 and CDR2 sequences are SEHNR and FQNEAQ (reference sequence). V was pared by 0 bases and J by 1 base, with 4 bases of the junction left unmatched. CDR3 sequence (DNA): TGTGCCAGCAGCTTAGCTGGGCGGGAGGGGTCCTACGAGCAGTACTTC. It is translated as CASSLAGREGSYEQYF.

The table lists this clonotype with many counts. The chain is built from TRBV4-2 and TRBJ1-6; no clear D. CDR3 size: 16 residues. Trimming cost V 0 bases and J 9 bases, with 15 bases left between them. CDR1 is LGHNA, CDR2 YNFKEQ, per germline. DNA for the CDR3: TGTGCCAGCAGCCAAGACGGAGACCTAGGGAGTTCACCCCTCCACTTT. Residues: CASSQDGDLGSSPLHF.

In this sample, this clonotype turned up a few times. This chain uses TRBV27 with TRBJ2-4, with 8 bases lining up with TRBD2. Germline values: CDR1 MNHEY, CDR2 SMNVEV (reference sequence). The CDR3 spans 17 residues. V lost 5 bases to trimming and J lost 0 bases; unmatched junction nucleotides: 9. The CDR3, as DNA: TGTGCCAGCAGTCCTCAGGGACTAGTCTTAGCCAAAAACATTCAGTACTTC. It specifies CASSPQGLVLAKNIQYF.

With respect to this clonotype: At one end, the junction sequence differs from germline, possibly due to a read error. V usage is TRBV11-2 and J usage is TRBJ1-1, with TRBD1 as a possible D gene (6 bases). The CDR3 covers 13 residues. Germline-derived CDR1 and CDR2 are SGHAT and FQNNGV. The CDR3 DNA reads TGTGCGAGCAGGGGTCAGGCGAATATCGAAGCTTTCTTT. This encodes CASRGQANIEAFF. Full variable domain (outside the CDR3, taken from reference TRBV11-2 and TRBJ1-1): EAGVAQSPRYKIIEKRQSVAFWCNPISGHATLYWYQQILGQGPKLLIQFQNNGVVDDSQLPKDRFSAERLKGVDSTLKIQPAKLEDSAVYLCASRGQANIEAFFGQGTRLTVV.

Remarks on this clonotype: It may be a read error: a sequence one base away is much more abundant. The chain combines TRBV27 with TRBJ1-2; no reliable D call. Germline V lookup: CDR1 MNHEY, CDR2 SMNVEV (reference sequence). CDR3 size: 15 residues. The chain's CDR3 is CASGFRPGITRGYIF. In nucleotides, the CDR3 is TGTGCCAGCGGTTTTCGACCGGGGATTACGCGTGGCTACATCTTC.

The chain has TRBV19 and TRBJ1-5; D gene uncertain. The CDR3 is made up of 14 amino acids. Germline CDR1 is LNHDA and CDR2 is SQIVND (reference sequence). Deletions cut 9 bases from V and 2 bases from J, with 14 bases between. The CDR3 reads CASQKGWGNQPQHF. The CDR3 coding sequence is TGTGCCAGCCAAAAGGGATGGGGCAATCAGCCCCAGCATTTT.

This clonotype was counted between two and nine times. V is TRBV20-1 and J is TRBJ2-3; 8 nucleotides agree with TRBD2. Germline assignment: CDR1 DFQATT and CDR2 SNEGSKA (reference sequence). The CDR3 is 14 residues long. After removal of 7 bases from V and 0 bases from J, the junction contained 6 bases not matched to a gene. For the CDR3, the DNA is TGCAGTGGACTAGCGACACCGAGCACAGATACGCAGTATTTT. Protein sequence: CSGLATPSTDTQYF.

The chain uses TRBV29-1 and TRBJ2-7, with TRBD2 as a possible D gene (6 bases). The CDR3 is made up of 13 amino acids. V was trimmed by 7 bases and J by 0 bases, leaving 13 bases between them. From germline, CDR1 is SQVTM and CDR2 ANQGSEA. The CDR3 sequence: CSAWDSNSYEQYF. CDR3 nucleotides: TGCAGCGCCTGGGACTCCAACTCCTACGAGCAGTACTTC.

This clonotype was counted at least ten times. The chain combines TRBV3-1 with TRBJ2-5; 8 bases are shared with TRBD1. The length of the CDR3 is 14 residues. V shed 5 bases and J 5 bases; nucleotides not matched to a gene: 7. Germline V gene sequence: CDR1 LGHDT, CDR2 YNNKEL (reference sequence). The CDR3, as DNA: TGTGCCAGCAGCAAGGCACACAGGGGGGAGACCCAGTACTTC. Protein: CASSKAHRGETQYF.

This clonotype came up many times. This chain joins TRBV7-8 and TRBJ2-1; TRBD2 is a possible D gene (6 bases). V was shortened by 0 bases and J by 8 bases, with 14 bases between the two germline ends. The CDR3 is made up of 15 amino acids. The germline V gene encodes CDR1 SGHVS and CDR2 FQNEAQ. CDR3 residues: CASSLALSSGDEQFF. The DNA for the CDR3 is TGTGCCAGCAGCTTAGCGCTTTCTTCGGGGGATGAGCAGTTCTTC.

This clonotype was recorded at least ten times. This rearrangement joins TRBV30 to TRBJ2-7; 7 bases fit TRBD1. Germline CDR1 reads GTSNPN; CDR2 reads SVGIG (reference sequence). Trimming cost V 3 bases and J 2 bases; bases outside gene matches: 4. The CDR3 consists of 13 residues. The CDR3 protein is CAWSAGQAYEQYF. The CDR3 nucleotides read TGTGCCTGGAGCGCCGGACAGGCCTACGAGCAGTACTTC.

This clonotype was picked up many times. The rearrangement links TRBV12-3 or TRBV12-4 to TRBJ2-7; D possibly corresponds to TRBD2 (6 bases). The V end lost 6 bases, the J end lost 7 bases, and 16 bases lay between the germline ends. The CDR3 is 13 amino acids. The CDR3 loop is CASRGDSRTEQYF. The CDR3, as DNA: TGTGCCAGCAGGGGGGACTCCCGAACTGAGCAGTACTTC.

This clonotype was counted many times. The chain uses TRBV3-1 and TRBJ1-3, with D hard to call. CDR3 size: 12 residues. Germline CDR1 reads LGHDT; CDR2 reads YNNKEL (reference sequence). Trimming stripped 1 base from V and 6 bases from J, with 4 bases between. DNA of the CDR3: TGTGCCAGCAGCCAAGGCGCAAACACCATATATTTT. Protein sequence: CASSQGANTIYF.

This clonotype has ten or more counts. The chain employs TRBV28 and TRBJ1-2; D possibly corresponds to TRBD1 (6 bases). The CDR3 contains 15 residues. Trimming left V 2 bases short and J 3 bases short, with 13 bases between. CDR1 MDHEN and CDR2 SYDVKM come from the germline V gene. CDR3 coding DNA: TGTGCCAGCAGTTTAGGGGGCTCAGAGGACTATGGCTACACCTTC. This translates into CASSLGGSEDYGYTF.

The chain employs TRBV5-1 and TRBJ1-1, with a possible D match to TRBD1 (5 bases). Trimming left V 2 bases short and J 7 bases short, with 9 bases between. The CDR3 runs 12 residues. The germline V gene has CDR1 SGHRS and CDR2 YFSETQ. CDR3 in DNA: TGCGCCAGCAGCTTTGTGGGGGATGAAGCTTTCTTT. Translated: CASSFVGDEAFF.

This clonotype came up a few times. V is TRBV19 and J is TRBJ2-3, with D uncertain. CDR1 LNHDA and CDR2 SQIVND come from the germline V gene (reference sequence). The CDR3 sequence is 15 residues long. Trimming stripped 5 bases from V and 0 bases from J, with 12 bases between. CDR3 sequence (DNA): TGTGCCAGTAGTCTGACACATGAAAGCACAGATACGCAGTATTTT. Its translation: CASSLTHESTDTQYF. Full variable domain (remainder filled in from reference TRBV19 and TRBJ2-3): DGGITQSPKYLFRKEGQNVTLSCEQNLNHDAMYWYRQDPGQGLRLIYYSQIVNDFQKGDIAEGYSVSREKKESFPLTVTSAQKNPTAFYLCASSLTHESTDTQYFGPGTRLTVL.

This clonotype was detected only once. This CDR3 reads CASSLGTSGSPQETQYF. The CDR3 DNA follows: TGTGCCAGCAGCTTAGGTACTAGCGGGAGCCCTCAAGAGACCCAGTACTTC. V is TRBV7-2 and J is TRBJ2-5; the match to TRBD2 covers 11 bases. Germline trimming cut 1 base from V and 2 bases from J; bases unmatched to any gene: 6. The CDR3 covers 17 residues. In germline, CDR1 is SGHTA, CDR2 FQGNSA.

This clonotype has just a few counts. J is TRBJ2-5 and V is TRBV20-1, with a possible D match to TRBD2 (5 bases). The CDR3 is made up of 14 amino acids. Germline V gives CDR1 DFQATT, CDR2 SNEGSKA (reference sequence). V was pared by 6 bases and J by 2 bases, with 16 bases between. CDR3 bases: TGCAGTGCCCTGCCGGGTAGCGAACAAGAGACCCAGTACTTC. It specifies CSALPGSEQETQYF.

This clonotype was found a few times. This chain uses TRBV12-3 or TRBV12-4 with TRBJ2-5; 11 bases line up with TRBD2. This CDR3 comprises 14 residues. The V gene end was trimmed by 5 bases and the J gene end by 5 bases; junction bases not matched to a gene: 4. The CDR3 region is CASSATSGGETQYF. For the CDR3, the DNA is TGTGCCAGCAGTGCAACTAGCGGGGGTGAGACCCAGTACTTC.

This clonotype was recorded many times. The chain carries TRBV3-1 and TRBJ1-3, with a weak D call TRBD1 (5 bases). Trimming left V 7 bases short and J 8 bases short, with 15 bases between. This CDR3 region has 13 residues. CDR1 is LGHDT and CDR2 is YNNKEL in the germline V gene (reference sequence). The CDR3 nucleotides read TGTGCCAGCACCCAGGGTCGTTCGGACACCATATATTTT. Translating it yields CASTQGRSDTIYF. The full variable domain, in which reference TRBV3-1 and TRBJ1-3 provide the parts outside the CDR3, is DTAVSQTPKYLVTQMGNDKSIKCEQNLGHDTMYWYKQDSKKFLKIMFSYNNKELIINETVPNRFSPKSPDKAHLNLHINSLELGDSAVYFCASTQGRSDTIYFGEGSWLTVV.

This clonotype was found a few times. The genes are TRBV15 and TRBJ1-5; no clear D. Trimming removed 3 bases from V and 1 base from J, with 10 bases in between. Germline V gives CDR1 LNHNV, CDR2 YYDKDF (reference sequence). The CDR3 extends over 15 amino acids. DNA of the CDR3: TGTGCCACCAGCAGTGGCGCACACAGCAATCAGCCCCAGCATTTT. Translated: CATSSGAHSNQPQHF.

This clonotype was recorded at least ten times. V usage is TRBV5-5 and J usage is TRBJ1-1; no firm D call. The CDR3 has 15 residues. The germline CDR1 and CDR2 sequences are SGHKS and YYEKEE (reference sequence). The V end lost 2 bases, the J end lost 5 bases, and 16 bases lay between the germline ends. The CDR3 coding sequence is TGTGCCAGCAGCTTAGGCCATGCGGGCGCGACTGAAGCTTTCTTT. It translates to CASSLGHAGATEAFF.

As concerns this clonotype: An end of the junction does not agree with germline; a read error may underlie this. This chain joins TRBV19 and TRBJ1-2; 9 nucleotides match TRBD1. This CDR3 contains 14 residues. CDR1 and CDR2 from the germline V gene are LNHDA and SQIVND (reference sequence). CDR3 amino acids: CVSSKPGQGYGYTF. DNA for the CDR3: TGTGTCAGTAGTAAGCCGGGACAGGGTTACGGCTACACCTTC.

This clonotype showed up many times. The chain has TRBV18 and TRBJ2-3; 10 bases align to TRBD2. V gave up 2 bases and J gave up 7 bases; unmatched junction bases: 12. The length of the CDR3 is 17 residues. The germline V gene encodes CDR1 KGHSH and CDR2 LQKENI. Here the CDR3 reads CASSPTAIAGGMNTQYF. CDR3 DNA sequence: TGTGCCAGCTCACCAACGGCGATAGCGGGAGGAATGAATACGCAGTATTTT.

This clonotype occurred many times. V is TRBV7-9 and J is TRBJ2-7, with TRBD1 matching over 9 bases. This CDR3 is 14 amino acids long. V lost 5 bases, J lost 4 bases, and 6 bases stayed unmatched. Germline CDR1 is SEHNR and CDR2 is FQNEAQ (reference sequence). CDR3 loop: CASSPRDREYEQYF. For the CDR3, the DNA is TGTGCCAGCAGCCCGAGGGACAGGGAATACGAGCAGTACTTC.